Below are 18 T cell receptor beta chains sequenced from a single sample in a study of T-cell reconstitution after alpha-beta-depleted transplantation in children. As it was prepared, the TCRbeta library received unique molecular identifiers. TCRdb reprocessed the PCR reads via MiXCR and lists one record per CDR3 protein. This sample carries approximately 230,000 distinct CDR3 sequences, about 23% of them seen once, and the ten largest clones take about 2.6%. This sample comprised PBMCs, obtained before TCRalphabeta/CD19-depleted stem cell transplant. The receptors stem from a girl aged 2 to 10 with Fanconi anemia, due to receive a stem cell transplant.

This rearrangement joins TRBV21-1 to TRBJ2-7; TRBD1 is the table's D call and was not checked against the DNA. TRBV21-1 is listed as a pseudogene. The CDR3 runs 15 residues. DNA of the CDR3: TGTGCCAGCAGCAACCCGGGACAGGTCTTCTACGAGCAGTACTTC. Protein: CASSNPGQVFYEQYF.

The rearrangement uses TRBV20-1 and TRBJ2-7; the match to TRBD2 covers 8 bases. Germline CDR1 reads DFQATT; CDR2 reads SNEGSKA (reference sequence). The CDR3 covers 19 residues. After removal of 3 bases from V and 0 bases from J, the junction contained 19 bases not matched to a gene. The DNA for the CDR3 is TGCAGTGCTAGTGGGCGCGAGGCGGGGGGCTACGTAAGCTCCTACGAGCAGTACTTC. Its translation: CSASGREAGGYVSSYEQYF.

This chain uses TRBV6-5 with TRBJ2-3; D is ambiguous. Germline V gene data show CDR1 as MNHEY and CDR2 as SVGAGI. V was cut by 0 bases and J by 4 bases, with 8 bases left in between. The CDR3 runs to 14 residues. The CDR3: CASSYSTFPDTQYF. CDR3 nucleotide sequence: TGTGCCAGCAGTTACTCGACATTCCCAGATACGCAGTATTTT.

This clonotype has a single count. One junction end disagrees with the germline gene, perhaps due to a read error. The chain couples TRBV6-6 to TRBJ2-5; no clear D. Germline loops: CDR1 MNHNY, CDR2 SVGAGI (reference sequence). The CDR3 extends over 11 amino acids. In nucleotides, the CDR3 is TGTGCCAGCAGTGTTCAAGCGACCCAGTACTTC. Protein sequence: CASSVQATQYF.

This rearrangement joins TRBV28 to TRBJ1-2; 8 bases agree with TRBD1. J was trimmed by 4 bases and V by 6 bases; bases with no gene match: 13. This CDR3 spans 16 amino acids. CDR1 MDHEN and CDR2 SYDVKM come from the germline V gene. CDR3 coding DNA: TGTGCCAGCAGAAAAAGGGGGGGGACAGGCGTCTATGGCTACACCTTC. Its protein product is CASRKRGGTGVYGYTF.

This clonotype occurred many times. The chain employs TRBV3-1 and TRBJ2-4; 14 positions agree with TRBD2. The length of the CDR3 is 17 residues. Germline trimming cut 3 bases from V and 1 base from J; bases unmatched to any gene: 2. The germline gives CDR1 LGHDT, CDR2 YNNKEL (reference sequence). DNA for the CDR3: TGTGCCAGCAGCCACCGGACTAGCGGGAGGGCCAAAAACATTCAGTACTTC. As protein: CASSHRTSGRAKNIQYF. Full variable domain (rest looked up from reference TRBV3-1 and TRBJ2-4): DTAVSQTPKYLVTQMGNDKSIKCEQNLGHDTMYWYKQDSKKFLKIMFSYNNKELIINETVPNRFSPKSPDKAHLNLHINSLELGDSAVYFCASSHRTSGRAKNIQYFGAGTRLSVL.

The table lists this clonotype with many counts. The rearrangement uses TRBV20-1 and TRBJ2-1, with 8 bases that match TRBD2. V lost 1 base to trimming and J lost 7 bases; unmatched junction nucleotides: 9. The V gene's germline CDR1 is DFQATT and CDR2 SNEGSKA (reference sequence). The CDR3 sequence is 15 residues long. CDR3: CSARAKGLVVNEQFF. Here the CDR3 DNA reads TGCAGTGCTAGAGCTAAGGGACTAGTGGTAAATGAGCAGTTCTTC.

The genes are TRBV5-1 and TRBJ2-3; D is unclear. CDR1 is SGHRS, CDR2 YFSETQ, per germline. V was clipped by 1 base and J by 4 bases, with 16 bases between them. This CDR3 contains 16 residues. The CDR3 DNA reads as TGCGCCAGCAGCTTGTACACCCCTGAGAGTGCAGATACGCAGTATTTT. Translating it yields CASSLYTPESADTQYF.

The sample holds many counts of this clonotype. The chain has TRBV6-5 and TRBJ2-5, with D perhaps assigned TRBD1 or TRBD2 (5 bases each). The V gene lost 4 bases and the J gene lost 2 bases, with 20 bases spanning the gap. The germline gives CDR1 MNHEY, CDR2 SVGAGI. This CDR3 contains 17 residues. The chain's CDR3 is CASSSKPPGRRQETQYF. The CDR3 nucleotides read TGTGCCAGCAGTTCCAAACCTCCGGGACGCCGACAAGAGACCCAGTACTTC.

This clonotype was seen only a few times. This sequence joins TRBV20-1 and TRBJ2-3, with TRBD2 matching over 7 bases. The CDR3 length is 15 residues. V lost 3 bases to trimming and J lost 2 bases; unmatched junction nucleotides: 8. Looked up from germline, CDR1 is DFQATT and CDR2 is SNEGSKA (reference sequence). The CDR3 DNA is TGCAGTGCTAGGGGGACTAAATCCCACACAGATACGCAGTATTTT. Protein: CSARGTKSHTDTQYF.

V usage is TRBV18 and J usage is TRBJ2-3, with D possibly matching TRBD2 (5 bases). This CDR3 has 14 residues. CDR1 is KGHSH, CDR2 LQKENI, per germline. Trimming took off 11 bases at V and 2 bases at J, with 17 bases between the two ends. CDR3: CAVKTGSHTDTQYF. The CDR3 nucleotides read TGTGCCGTCAAAACGGGATCCCACACAGATACGCAGTATTTT.

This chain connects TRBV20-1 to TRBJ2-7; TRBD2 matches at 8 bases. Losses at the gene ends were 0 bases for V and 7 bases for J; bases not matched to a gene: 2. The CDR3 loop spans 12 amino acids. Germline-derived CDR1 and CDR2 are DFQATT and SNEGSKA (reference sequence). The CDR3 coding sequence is TGCAGTGCTAGAGATGCGGGGGGAGAGCAGTACTTC. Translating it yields CSARDAGGEQYF.

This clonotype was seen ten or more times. The CDR3 region has the DNA TGCAGTGCTACGATTATGGGACTAGCGGGAGGGTTTGGCAATGAGCAGTTCTTC. Translated, it gives CSATIMGLAGGFGNEQFF. The chain employs TRBV20-1 and TRBJ2-1; TRBD2 matches at 16 bases. The V segment lost 4 bases and the J segment 6 bases; nucleotides outside the gene matches: 12. This CDR3 comprises 18 residues. Germline CDR1 reads DFQATT; CDR2 reads SNEGSKA (reference sequence).

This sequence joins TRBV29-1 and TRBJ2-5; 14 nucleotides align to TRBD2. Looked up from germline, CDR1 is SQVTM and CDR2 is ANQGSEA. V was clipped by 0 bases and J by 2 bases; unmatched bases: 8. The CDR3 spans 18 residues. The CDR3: CSVEDEGTSGSIQETQYF. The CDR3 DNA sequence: TGCAGCGTTGAAGATGAAGGGACTAGCGGGAGTATTCAAGAGACCCAGTACTTC.

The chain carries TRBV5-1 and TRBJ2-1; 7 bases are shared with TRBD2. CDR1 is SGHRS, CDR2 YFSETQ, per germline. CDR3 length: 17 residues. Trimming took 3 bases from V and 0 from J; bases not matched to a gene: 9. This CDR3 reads CASSSWGGLSSYNEQFF. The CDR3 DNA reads TGCGCCAGCAGCTCATGGGGAGGGTTGTCCTCCTACAATGAGCAGTTCTTC.

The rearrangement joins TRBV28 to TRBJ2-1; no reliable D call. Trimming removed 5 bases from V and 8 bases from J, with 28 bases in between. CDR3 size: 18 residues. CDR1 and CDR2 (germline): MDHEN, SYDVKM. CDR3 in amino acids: CASSLPPLGDPGEDEQFF. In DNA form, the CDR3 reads TGTGCCAGCAGTCTCCCCCCCTTGGGCGACCCCGGCGAGGATGAGCAGTTCTTC.

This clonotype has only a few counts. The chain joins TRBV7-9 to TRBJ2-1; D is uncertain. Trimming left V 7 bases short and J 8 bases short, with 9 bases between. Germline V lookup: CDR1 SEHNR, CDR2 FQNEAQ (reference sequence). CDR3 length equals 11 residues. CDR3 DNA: TGTGCCAGCACAACCCCCGATGAGCAGTTCTTC. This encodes CASTTPDEQFF.

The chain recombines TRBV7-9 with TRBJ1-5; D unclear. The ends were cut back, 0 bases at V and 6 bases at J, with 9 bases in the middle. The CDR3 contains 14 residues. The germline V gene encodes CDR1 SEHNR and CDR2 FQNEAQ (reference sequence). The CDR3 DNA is TGTGCCAGCAGCTTAGCAGGAGCCGGTCAGCCCCAGCATTTT. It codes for CASSLAGAGQPQHF.